This T cell receptor (beta chain) was sequenced in a study of CD8 T cells in Susac syndrome. Random hexamers were used to reverse transcribe roughly 0.45 to 1 ug of RNA. TCRdb passed the immunoSEQ multiplex PCR reads through MiXCR, listing each CDR3 protein once. The repertoire consists of tens of thousands of distinct CDR3 sequences, with around 94% occurring once and the leading ten covering about 0.28%. The CDR3 totals 15 residues. V lost 7 bases to trimming and J lost 4 bases, with 20 bases between them. Germline CDR1 reads LGHNT; CDR2 reads FRNRAP. What was sequenced was CD8+ T cells from PBMCs. The chain links TRBV12-5 to TRBJ2-7; the D is unclear. This clonotype originated in a human donor in good health. The CDR3 DNA is TGTGCTAGTGCCGACCAACAGCTTAGGGATTACGAGCAGTACTTC. Translating gives CASADQQLRDYEQYF. Drawing the rest from reference TRBV12-5 and TRBJ2-7, the complete variable domain is DARVTQTPRHKVTEMGQEVTMRCQPILGHNTVFWYRQTMMQGLELLAYFRNRAPLDDSGMPKDRFSAEMPDATLATLKIQPSEPRDSAVYFCASADQQLRDYEQYFGPGTRLTVT.